The 22 T cell receptor beta chains below were found in one sample sequenced in a study of cytomegalovirus exposure and HLA in healthy donors. A multiplex PCR was run with 60 Vbeta primers and 13 Jbeta primers. Assay used: immunoSEQ multiplex PCR; TCRdb lists only in-frame clones, some missing. The sample has roughly 180,000 clones, approximately 9.5% seen once. The sequencing sample was made of PBMCs. The receptors stem from a woman aged 25 to 39 in good health and CMV-seropositive.

In this sample, this clone turned up a few times. The genes are TRBV7-2 and TRBJ1-2; D not certain. This CDR3 spans 14 amino acids. Trimming shortened V by 6 bases and J by 4 bases, and 15 bases separated the two germline ends. The germline gives CDR1 SGHTA, CDR2 FQGNSA. The CDR3 sequence: CASSGGGPSYGYTF. The DNA for the CDR3 is TGTGCCAGCAGTGGAGGAGGACCGAGCTATGGCTACACCTTC.

This clone was counted a few times. The CDR3 spells CASSYSGTVNTEAFF. The CDR3 DNA reads as TGTGCCAGCAGTTACTCCGGGACAGTGAACACTGAAGCTTTCTTT. The chain employs TRBV6-6 and TRBJ1-1; 7 bases agree with TRBD1. V shed 0 bases and J 0 bases; nucleotides not matched to a gene: 1. Germline CDR1 reads MNHNY; CDR2 reads SVGAGI (reference sequence). The CDR3 runs to 15 residues.

The chain has TRBV6-1 and TRBJ1-2; D remains unclear. CDR1 and CDR2 from the germline V gene are MNHNS and SASEGT. The CDR3 spans 13 residues. The V end was cut by 5 bases, the J end by 3 bases, with 10 bases between. The CDR3 is CASSLSSHYGYTF. CDR3 nucleotide sequence: TGTGCCAGCAGTCTAAGTAGCCACTATGGCTACACCTTC.

This clone was detected only a few times. This chain joins TRBV6-5 and TRBJ2-7, with 8 positions matching TRBD2. The CDR3 has 14 residues. Germline V gene data show CDR1 as MNHEY and CDR2 as SVGAGI. The V and J ends lost 2 bases and 6 bases, in that order; junction bases with no gene match: 6. The DNA for the CDR3 is TGTGCCAGCAGTTACACAATAACTAGCGGCGAGCAGTACTTC. The encoded protein is CASSYTITSGEQYF.

This clone was detected only a few times. The chain carries TRBV4-2 and TRBJ2-3; D unclear. Deletions cut 0 bases from V and 0 bases from J, with 13 bases between. The CDR3 extends over 17 amino acids. CDR1 is LGHNA and CDR2 is YNFKEQ in the germline V gene. The CDR3: CASSQDSELSSTDTQYF. The CDR3 DNA reads TGTGCCAGCAGCCAAGATTCGGAGCTTTCTAGCACAGATACGCAGTATTTT.

This clone came up a few times. This sequence joins TRBV4-1 and TRBJ2-7, with a possible D match to TRBD2 (7 bases). With 1 base removed from V and 7 bases from J, the gap between germline ends came to 17 bases. In germline, CDR1 is MGHRA, CDR2 YSYEKL. The CDR3 contains 15 residues. The CDR3 coding sequence is TGCGCCAGCAGCCAAGTGGTCCGGGGGGCGCATGAGCAGTACTTC. As protein: CASSQVVRGAHEQYF.

The chain uses TRBV19 and TRBJ1-1, with no clear D. V was clipped by 5 bases and J by 1 base, with 11 bases between them. This CDR3 spans 14 amino acids. Germline V gives CDR1 LNHDA, CDR2 SQIVND (reference sequence). The CDR3 DNA reads as TGTGCCAGTAGTCGGGTCCCCTCGAACACTGAAGCTTTCTTT. Translation: CASSRVPSNTEAFF.

This clone was counted only a few times. V and J are TRBV19 and TRBJ2-2, with TRBD1 matching over 7 bases. Per germline, CDR1 LNHDA and CDR2 SQIVND (reference sequence). CDR3 length equals 15 residues. V lost 6 bases, J lost 9 bases, and 13 bases stayed unmatched. CDR3 residues: CASRTNRGSGRELFF. DNA of the CDR3: TGTGCCAGTAGAACCAACAGGGGCTCCGGCCGGGAGCTGTTTTTT.

This clone was recorded a few times. J is TRBJ2-1 and V is TRBV6-1, with 10 bases matching TRBD2. V trimming: 4 bases; J trimming: 7 bases; junction bases outside the gene matches: 16. Germline V gene data show CDR1 as MNHNS and CDR2 as SASEGT. This CDR3 is 18 amino acids long. This chain's CDR3 is CASSVTTLSGRASNEQFF. CDR3 DNA: TGTGCCAGCAGTGTTACAACCTTAAGCGGGAGGGCTTCGAATGAGCAGTTCTTC.

CDR3 coding DNA: TGTGCCAGCAGCCAAGGGACAGGGGGGGGCAATCAGCCCCAGCATTTT. It encodes CASSQGTGGGNQPQHF. The chain links TRBV4-2 to TRBJ1-5; 10 nucleotides line up with TRBD1. The germline V gene encodes CDR1 LGHNA and CDR2 YNFKEQ. The CDR3 has 16 residues. Losses at the gene ends were 1 base for V and 2 bases for J; bases not matched to a gene: 2.

This sequence joins TRBV29-1 and TRBJ1-6; D not certain. Germline assignment: CDR1 SQVTM and CDR2 ANQGSEA. Trimming cost V 5 bases and J 7 bases, with 12 bases left between them. CDR3 length: 13 amino acids. The CDR3 sequence is CSVKSRENSPLHF. CDR3 DNA: TGCAGCGTTAAGTCTCGGGAAAATTCACCCCTCCACTTT.

This clone was picked up a small number of times. DNA for the CDR3: TGCAGCGTATTACCCCCGGCAGGGACTGAAGCTTTCTTT. This encodes CSVLPPAGTEAFF. This chain uses TRBV29-1 with TRBJ1-1; maybe TRBD1 (5 bases). Germline V gives CDR1 SQVTM, CDR2 ANQGSEA. V lost 6 bases, J lost 5 bases, and 16 bases lay in between. The CDR3 has 13 residues.

This clone turned up a few times. V and J are TRBV19 and TRBJ1-2, with D perhaps matching TRBD1 (6 bases). CDR3 length: 14 amino acids. Germline assignment: CDR1 LNHDA and CDR2 SQIVND (reference sequence). The V gene lost 10 bases and the J gene lost 3 bases, with 18 bases spanning the gap. This CDR3 is CATARGGAHYGYTF. CDR3 sequence (DNA): TGTGCCACCGCGAGGGGGGGGGCGCACTATGGCTACACCTTC. The entire variable domain, with the rest obtained from reference TRBV19 and TRBJ1-2, is as follows: DGGITQSPKYLFRKEGQNVTLSCEQNLNHDAMYWYRQDPGQGLRLIYYSQIVNDFQKGDIAEGYSVSREKKESFPLTVTSAQKNPTAFYLCATARGGAHYGYTFGSGTRLTVV.

This clone has just a few counts. Written as DNA, the CDR3 is TGTGCCAGCAGCCGGCCCGGGCGGGAGACCGGGGAGCTGTTTTTT. Its translation: CASSRPGRETGELFF. This chain uses TRBV6-6 with TRBJ2-2; 7 bases are a match to TRBD2. The CDR3 runs to 15 residues. V dropped 6 bases and J dropped 5; count of bases not matched to a gene: 9. Per germline, CDR1 MNHNY and CDR2 SVGAGI (reference sequence).

The chain carries TRBV27 and TRBJ1-2; 8 bases are shared with TRBD1. This CDR3 is built from 14 residues. Germline CDR1 MNHEY, CDR2 SMNVEV (reference sequence). V shed 2 bases, J shed 4 bases, and the junction held 3 bases outside the gene matches. The CDR3 nucleotides read TGTGCCAGCAGTTTAAGCAGGGGGCTCTATGGCTACACCTTC. This codes for CASSLSRGLYGYTF.

This clone occurred a few times. V gene TRBV18 combines with J gene TRBJ1-2, with 7 bases lining up with TRBD1. Germline trimming cut 3 bases from V and 4 bases from J; bases unmatched to any gene: 8. Per germline, CDR1 KGHSH and CDR2 LQKENI. CDR3 length: 15 amino acids. The CDR3 reads CASSPQGGRGYGYTF. Written as DNA, the CDR3 is TGTGCCAGCTCACCGCAGGGGGGACGAGGCTATGGCTACACCTTC.

The rearrangement uses TRBV18 and TRBJ2-3; D is unclear. This CDR3 comprises 14 residues. V lost 2 bases to trimming and J lost 2 bases, with 8 bases between them. CDR1 and CDR2 from the germline V gene are KGHSH and LQKENI. The CDR3 reads CASSPRANTDTQYF. The CDR3 DNA follows: TGTGCCAGCTCACCAAGAGCAAACACAGATACGCAGTATTTT.

This rearrangement joins TRBV7-2 to TRBJ1-1; possible D gene TRBD1, 6 bases. There are 15 residues in the CDR3. V lost 1 base and J 4 bases, leaving 13 bases between the germline ends. Germline values: CDR1 SGHTA, CDR2 FQGNSA. CDR3 sequence reads: CASSLVWGHGTEAFF. The CDR3, as DNA: TGTGCCAGCAGCTTAGTCTGGGGGCACGGCACTGAAGCTTTCTTT.

This clone has ten or more counts. The genes are TRBV5-1 and TRBJ2-1; 7 positions match TRBD2. The V gene end was trimmed by 1 base and the J gene end by 15 bases; junction bases not matched to a gene: 4. The germline V gene encodes CDR1 SGHRS and CDR2 YFSETQ. The CDR3 spans 11 residues. CDR3: CASSLRTSWFF. DNA for the CDR3: TGCGCCAGCAGCTTGAGGACTAGTTGGTTCTTC.

This chain joins TRBV5-6 and TRBJ2-5; maybe TRBD2 (6 bases). The CDR3 contains 14 residues. V was cut by 1 base and J by 5 bases, with 12 bases left in between. Germline CDR1 SGHDT, CDR2 YYEEEE. In DNA form, the CDR3 reads TGTGCCAGCAGCTTGCGCGGGATGGGGGAGACCCAGTACTTC. Translating gives CASSLRGMGETQYF.

This clone was recorded a few times. The CDR3 region is CASSVRQGDTGELFF. CDR3 nucleotide sequence: TGCGCCAGCAGTGTTAGACAGGGAGACACCGGGGAGCTGTTTTTT. V and J are TRBV10-1 and TRBJ2-2; the match to TRBD1 covers 7 bases. In germline, CDR1 is WNHNN, CDR2 SYGVQD (reference sequence). The CDR3 covers 15 residues. V dropped 4 bases and J dropped 3; count of bases not matched to a gene: 5.

CDR3 coding DNA: TGTGCCAGCAGCTTAACGCCAGATCGGGCCAACGTCCTGACTTTC. This codes for CASSLTPDRANVLTF. The J gene is TRBJ2-6, the V gene TRBV7-3; D is uncertain. CDR3 length: 15 amino acids. Trimming took 0 bases from V and 5 from J, leaving 8 bases between them. Per germline, CDR1 SGHTA and CDR2 FQGTGA.